Listed here are 11 T cell receptor beta chains from one sample, sequenced in a study of vaccination effects on CD4 cells after COVID-19. Antigens of these TCRs are unknown. Using immunoSEQ multiplex PCR, the repertoire was profiled, and TCRdb retains in-frame clones only, with some absent. In the table there are roughly 26,000 clones, approximately 78% of which are singletons. Using viral peptide pools, the ViraFEST assay grew out antigen-specific CD4+ T cells prior to sequencing. The authors isolated CD4+ T cells after around 9 days of culture. Infection dated between March and December 2020, before the Alpha, Beta and Delta variants reached the United States. The sample in question was CD4+ T cells from PBMCs cultured with HCoV-NL63 spike peptides, obtained before COVID-19 vaccination. The receptors here all came from a human donor who had a prior SARS-CoV-2 infection.

The chain recombines TRBV7-2 with TRBJ2-1, with 13 nucleotides matching TRBD2. The CDR3 spans 15 residues. V was clipped by 6 bases and J by 6 bases; unmatched bases: 5. Germline V gene sequence: CDR1 SGHTA, CDR2 FQGNSA. This CDR3 reads CASRRLAGGLNEQFF. As DNA, the CDR3 is TGTGCCAGCAGGAGACTAGCGGGAGGACTCAATGAGCAGTTCTTC. The entire variable domain, with the rest obtained from reference TRBV7-2 and TRBJ2-1, is as follows: GAGVSQSPSNKVTEKGKDVELRCDPISGHTALYWYRQSLGQGLEFLIYFQGNSAPDKSGLPSDRFSAERTGGSVSTLTIQRTQQEDSAVYLCASRRLAGGLNEQFFGPGTRLTVL.

This chain connects TRBV6-5 to TRBJ1-2; 8 nucleotides line up with TRBD1. The CDR3 is made up of 12 amino acids. CDR1 is MNHEY and CDR2 is SVGAGI in the germline V gene. Losses at the gene ends were 6 bases for V and 8 bases for J; bases not matched to a gene: 5. CDR3 in amino acids: CASSDRGGGYTF. In DNA, the CDR3 is TGTGCCAGCAGCGACAGGGGAGGAGGCTACACCTTC.

The chain combines TRBV14 with TRBJ2-2; D might be TRBD2 (5 bases). Germline assignment: CDR1 SGHDN and CDR2 FVKESK. The CDR3 spans 14 residues. With 6 bases removed from V and 0 bases from J, the gap between germline ends came to 8 bases. CDR3 loop: CASSPGTNTGELFF. In DNA form, the CDR3 reads TGTGCCAGCAGTCCGGGAACGAACACCGGGGAGCTGTTTTTT.

This clone was counted only a few times. J is TRBJ2-1 and V is TRBV7-2; D perhaps matches TRBD2 (6 bases). The germline CDR1 and CDR2 sequences are SGHTA and FQGNSA. The length of the CDR3 is 17 residues. The germline V and J ends were trimmed by 3 bases and 14 bases, with 29 bases remaining between them. The CDR3 sequence: CASSFLLLRGIADNEFF. CDR3 sequence (DNA): TGTGCCAGCAGCTTTCTCCTCCTCCGCGGGATAGCGGATAACGAGTTCTTC.

The chain has TRBV11-3 and TRBJ2-3, with 9 bases fitting TRBD2. The V and J ends lost 1 base and 6 bases, in that order; junction bases with no gene match: 11. The CDR3 covers 17 residues. Germline loops: CDR1 SGHNT, CDR2 YENEEA. The CDR3 loop is CASSLVGLAGPQDTQYF. CDR3 DNA sequence: TGTGCCAGCAGCTTAGTGGGTCTAGCGGGACCTCAGGATACGCAGTATTTT.

V is TRBV12-5 and J is TRBJ2-1; D is undetermined. The germline CDR1 and CDR2 sequences are LGHNT and FRNRAP. V lost 2 bases to trimming and J lost 4 bases, with 15 bases between them. This CDR3 comprises 16 residues. CDR3 nucleotides: TGTGCTAGTGGTTTGTCCAGCCTAGATAAATACAATGAGCAGTTCTTC. Translated: CASGLSSLDKYNEQFF.

The CDR3 sequence: CASSLERGTEAFF. CDR3 DNA: TGTGCCAGCAGTTTAGAGAGGGGAACTGAAGCTTTCTTT. The V call is TRBV12-3 or TRBV12-4, the J call TRBJ1-1; maybe TRBD1 (5 bases). This CDR3 region has 13 residues. Trimming cost V 1 base and J 5 bases, with 8 bases left between them.

V is TRBV28 and J is TRBJ1-5; D uncertain. The CDR3 has 14 residues. V was shortened by 6 bases and J by 4 bases, with 13 bases between the two germline ends. Looked up from germline, CDR1 is MDHEN and CDR2 is SYDVKM. The CDR3 loop is CASRSRGLNQPQHF. The CDR3 DNA reads TGTGCCAGCAGATCCCGGGGTTTAAATCAGCCCCAGCATTTT.

This clone was counted a few times. This chain connects TRBV7-2 to TRBJ1-5; 8 bases are a match to TRBD1. The CDR3 is made up of 13 amino acids. Germline CDR1 reads SGHTA; CDR2 reads FQGNSA. Losses at the gene ends were 5 bases for V and 5 bases for J; bases not matched to a gene: 2. In nucleotides, the CDR3 is TGTGCCAGCAGCCCACAGGGGGATCAGCCCCAGCATTTT. It encodes CASSPQGDQPQHF.

The rearrangement uses TRBV5-4 and TRBJ2-3, with 12 bases identical to TRBD2. Looked up from germline, CDR1 is SGHNT and CDR2 is YYREEE (reference sequence). The CDR3 covers 16 residues. V lost 2 bases to trimming and J lost 4 bases; unmatched junction nucleotides: 5. CDR3 sequence (DNA): TGTGCCAGCAGCTTTCCCCGGACTAGCGGGGCAGATACGCAGTATTTT. It yields the protein CASSFPRTSGADTQYF.

The chain recombines TRBV3-1 (or the pseudogene TRBV3-2) with TRBJ2-3; 13 positions agree with TRBD2. With 2 bases clipped from V and 8 bases from J, the junction kept 4 bases outside the gene matches. CDR1 is LGHDT and CDR2 is YNNKEL in the germline V gene (reference sequence). The CDR3 consists of 15 residues. The DNA for the CDR3 is TGTGCCAGCAGCCAAACTAGCGGGGGGGCGGGTACGCAGTATTTT. It specifies CASSQTSGGAGTQYF.